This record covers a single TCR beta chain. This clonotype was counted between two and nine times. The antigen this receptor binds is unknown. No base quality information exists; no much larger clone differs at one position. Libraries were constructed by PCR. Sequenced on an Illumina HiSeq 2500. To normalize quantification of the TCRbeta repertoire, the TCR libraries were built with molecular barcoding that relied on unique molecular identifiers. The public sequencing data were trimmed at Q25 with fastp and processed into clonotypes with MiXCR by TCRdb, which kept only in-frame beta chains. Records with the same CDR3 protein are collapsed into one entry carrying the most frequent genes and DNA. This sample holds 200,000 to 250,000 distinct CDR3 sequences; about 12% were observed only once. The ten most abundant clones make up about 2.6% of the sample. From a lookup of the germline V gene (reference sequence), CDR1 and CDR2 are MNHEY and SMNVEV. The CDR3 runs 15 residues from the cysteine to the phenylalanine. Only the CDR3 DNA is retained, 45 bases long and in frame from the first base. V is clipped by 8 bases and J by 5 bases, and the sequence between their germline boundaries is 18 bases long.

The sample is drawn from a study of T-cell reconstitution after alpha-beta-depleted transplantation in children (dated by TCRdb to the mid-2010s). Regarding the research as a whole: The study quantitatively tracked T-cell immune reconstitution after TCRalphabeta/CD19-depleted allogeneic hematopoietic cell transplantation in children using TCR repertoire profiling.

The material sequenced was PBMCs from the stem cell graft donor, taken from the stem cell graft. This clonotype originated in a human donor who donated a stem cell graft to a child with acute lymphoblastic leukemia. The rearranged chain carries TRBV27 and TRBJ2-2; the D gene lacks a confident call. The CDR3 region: CASRPYDRDTGELFF. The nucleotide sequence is TGTGCCAGCCGTCCATACGATAGGGATACCGGGGAGCTGTTTTTT.